These 5 T cell receptor beta chains came from one sample sequenced in a study of blood T cell repertoires in COVID-19. Using immunoSEQ multiplex PCR, the repertoire was profiled, and TCRdb retains in-frame clones only, with some absent. The sample consists of roughly 190,000 clones, less than 90% of them appearing once. Sequencing was performed on peripheral blood. The source of these receptors is a woman aged 40 to 49 with acute or convalescent COVID-19.

V gene TRBV5-4 combines with J gene TRBJ1-2; 9 bases match TRBD1. CDR1 SGHNT and CDR2 YYREEE come from the germline V gene (reference sequence). The CDR3 loop spans 15 amino acids. With 7 bases clipped from V and 4 bases from J, the junction kept 11 bases outside the gene matches. The CDR3 sequence: CASFKTGGISYGYTF. DNA of the CDR3: TGTGCCAGCTTTAAGACAGGGGGTATTAGCTATGGCTACACCTTC.

The chain combines TRBV2 with TRBJ1-1; D gene ambiguous. Trimming removed 5 bases from V and 12 bases from J, with 13 bases in between. The CDR3 totals 11 residues. Germline V gives CDR1 SNHLY, CDR2 FYNNEI. CDR3 amino acids: CASSTRTEPFF. The CDR3 nucleotides read TGTGCCAGCAGTACTAGGACGGAGCCTTTCTTT.

The chain is built from TRBV27 and TRBJ2-1, with D maybe TRBD1 (6 bases). The CDR3 is made up of 13 amino acids. The germline gives CDR1 MNHEY, CDR2 SMNVEV (reference sequence). Trimming left V 2 bases short and J 12 bases short, with 14 bases between. The CDR3 DNA follows: TGTGCCAGCAGTTTAGGGGGCTTGGCATTGCAGTTCTTC. This translates into CASSLGGLALQFF.

The sample holds one count of this clone. The V gene is TRBV7-8, the J gene TRBJ1-2; tentative D call: TRBD1 (6 bases). Germline CDR1 is SGHVS and CDR2 is FQNEAQ. This CDR3 contains 15 residues. Trimming removed 1 base at V and 5 bases at J, with 14 bases between. CDR3 in DNA: TGTGCCAGCAGCTTAGACCGCGGGGGCCGTTATGGCTACACCTTC. This codes for CASSLDRGGRYGYTF.

J is TRBJ2-5 and V is TRBV6-2 or TRBV6-3, with D perhaps TRBD2 (6 bases). Trimming stripped 4 bases from V and 9 bases from J, with 21 bases between. The CDR3 has 15 amino acids. The germline gives CDR1 MNHEY, CDR2 SVGEGT. The CDR3 loop is CASSSLGAGHGAQYF. The CDR3 DNA follows: TGTGCCAGCAGTTCATTAGGAGCGGGTCACGGGGCCCAGTACTTC.